Presented here are 2 T cell receptor beta chains from one specimen sequenced in a study of blood T cell repertoires in COVID-19. The table came from immunoSEQ multiplex PCR; TCRdb's copy has only in-frame clones and leaves some out. Of roughly 200,000 clones listed, around nine tenths are singletons. Specimen: peripheral blood. These receptors were taken from a man aged 60-69 years with acute or convalescent COVID-19.

The CDR3, as DNA: TGTGCCAGCAGTTTCTCCCGACAGGACTCCTACGAGCAGTACTTC. This translates into CASSFSRQDSYEQYF. The gene calls are TRBV6-2 or TRBV6-3 and TRBJ2-7; the D gene is possibly TRBD1 (6 bases). V was clipped by 4 bases and J by 0 bases, with 13 bases between them. Germline-derived CDR1 and CDR2 are MNHEY and SVGEGT. The CDR3 has 15 residues.

The CDR3 reads CASSSDRGPDSNQPQHF. CDR3 in DNA: TGTGCCAGCTCATCCGACAGGGGGCCTGATAGCAATCAGCCCCAGCATTTT. The V call is TRBV18, the J call TRBJ1-5; 10 bases align to TRBD1. After removal of 5 bases from V and 0 bases from J, the junction contained 7 bases not matched to a gene. This CDR3 has 17 residues. CDR1 is KGHSH, CDR2 LQKENI, per germline.